This TCR beta chain was recorded in a study of beta chain features in type 1 diabetes. Study-wide context: Comparable age, gender and cell yields were observed in patients relative to healthy donors.

The sequenced template was cDNA made from the entire isolated RNA. Measured with immunoSEQ multiplex PCR; TCRdb has only the in-frame clones, and not every one. The data contain about 28,000 clones, around 60% of them seen just once; the ten biggest clones take up about 2.5%. Notes on this clone: Its antigen is unknown.

Study findings and constraints: Although PCR might favor shorter templates, it would do so equally in patients and controls. Within each of all four CD4+ subsets, Type 1 diabetes patients had TCRB CDR3s that were moderately but significantly shorter. Naive, central memory and Treg TCRB repertoires seemed to resemble each other more closely in patients than they did in healthy donors.

Every participating donor gave one draw, a heparinised blood sample averaging approximately 120 mL. Per germline, CDR1 SGHVS and CDR2 FQNEAQ. CDR3 length: 11 amino acids. V lost 5 bases and J 5 bases, leaving 6 bases between the germline ends. The sequence was obtained from a woman aged 30 to 39 with type 1 diabetes. Sequencing was done on a sample of Tregs from blood. This chain uses TRBV7-8 with TRBJ2-5; D is uncertain. The CDR3 DNA follows: TGTGCCAGCAGCGAGACTGAGACCCAGTACTTC. Translating gives CASSETETQYF.